The sequence of this T cell receptor (beta chain) was determined in a study of T cell repertoires in cytomegalovirus infection. On the study more broadly: Both CMV infection and a matching HLA type were indicated by public TCR beta signatures.

Study-level findings and limits: The ex vivo response was dominated by HLA-C-restricted CMV-specific TCR beta clonotypes.

In regard to this clonotype: The target antigen is unknown.

TCRdb called the reads again in MiXCR, with one record for every CDR3 protein. Of 650,000 to 900,000 distinct CDR3 sequences in the sample, less than 35% were seen once. Trimming took off 1 base at V and 4 bases at J, with 8 bases between the two ends. Germline loops: CDR1 LNHDA, CDR2 SQIVND (reference sequence). This CDR3 is built from 14 residues. This chain links TRBV19 with TRBJ2-1, with a weak D call TRBD1 (5 bases). The receptor was derived from a human donor in good health (CMV status not recorded). Some clones in this sample may be carry-over from other donors' samples. Sequences were derived from cultured CD8+ T cells from PBMCs, sampled from culture after CMV antigen stimulation. The CDR3 sequence is CASSIGGLYNEQFF. The DNA of the CDR3 is TGTGCCAGTAGTATAGGGGGCTTGTACAATGAGCAGTTCTTC. Full variable domain (remainder filled in from reference TRBV19 and TRBJ2-1): DGGITQSPKYLFRKEGQNVTLSCEQNLNHDAMYWYRQDPGQGLRLIYYSQIVNDFQKGDIAEGYSVSREKKESFPLTVTSAQKNPTAFYLCASSIGGLYNEQFFGPGTRLTVL.